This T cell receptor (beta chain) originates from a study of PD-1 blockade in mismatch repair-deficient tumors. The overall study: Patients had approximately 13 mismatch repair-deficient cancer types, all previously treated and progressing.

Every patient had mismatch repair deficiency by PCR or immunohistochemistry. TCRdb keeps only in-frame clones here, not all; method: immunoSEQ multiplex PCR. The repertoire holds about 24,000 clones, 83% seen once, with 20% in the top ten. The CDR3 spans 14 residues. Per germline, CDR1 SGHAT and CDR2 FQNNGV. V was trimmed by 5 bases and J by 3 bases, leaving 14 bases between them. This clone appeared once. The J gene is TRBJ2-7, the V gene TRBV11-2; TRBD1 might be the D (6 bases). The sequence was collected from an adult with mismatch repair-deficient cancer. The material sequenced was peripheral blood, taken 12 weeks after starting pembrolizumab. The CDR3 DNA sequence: TGTGCCAGCAGCCACCGACAGGCGTACTACGAGCAGTACTTC. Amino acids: CASSHRQAYYEQYF.